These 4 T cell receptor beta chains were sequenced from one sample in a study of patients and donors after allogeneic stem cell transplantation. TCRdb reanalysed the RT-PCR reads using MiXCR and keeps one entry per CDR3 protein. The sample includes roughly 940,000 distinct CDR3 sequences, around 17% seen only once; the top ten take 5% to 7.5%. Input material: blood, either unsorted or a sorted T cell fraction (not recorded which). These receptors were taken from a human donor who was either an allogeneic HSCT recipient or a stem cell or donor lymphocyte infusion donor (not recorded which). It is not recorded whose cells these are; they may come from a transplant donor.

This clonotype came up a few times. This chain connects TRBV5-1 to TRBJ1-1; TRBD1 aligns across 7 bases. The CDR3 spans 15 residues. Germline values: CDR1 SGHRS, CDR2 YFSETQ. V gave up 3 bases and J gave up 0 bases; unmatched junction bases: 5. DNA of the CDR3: TGCGCCAGCAGCTCGACAGGGAGGGTGAACACTGAAGCTTTCTTT. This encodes CASSSTGRVNTEAFF.

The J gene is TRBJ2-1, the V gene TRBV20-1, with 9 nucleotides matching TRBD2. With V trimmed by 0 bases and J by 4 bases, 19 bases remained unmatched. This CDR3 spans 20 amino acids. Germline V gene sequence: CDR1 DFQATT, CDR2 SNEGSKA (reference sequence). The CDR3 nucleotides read TGCAGTGCTAGAGATATCGCTAGCGGGGCCTTTTCGACGAAATACAATGAGCAGTTCTTC. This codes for CSARDIASGAFSTKYNEQFF.

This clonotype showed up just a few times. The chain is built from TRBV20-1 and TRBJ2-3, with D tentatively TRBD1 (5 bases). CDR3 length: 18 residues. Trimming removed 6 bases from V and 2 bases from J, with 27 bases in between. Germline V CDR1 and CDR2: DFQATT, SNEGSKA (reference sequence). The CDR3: CSARDLVWGDSYTDTQYF. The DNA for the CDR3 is TGCAGTGCACGAGATCTTGTCTGGGGTGACAGTTACACAGATACGCAGTATTTT.

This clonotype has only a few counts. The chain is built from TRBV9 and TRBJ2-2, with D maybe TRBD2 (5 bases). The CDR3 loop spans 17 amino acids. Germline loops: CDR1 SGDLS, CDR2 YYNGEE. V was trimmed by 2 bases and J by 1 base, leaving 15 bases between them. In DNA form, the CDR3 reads TGTGCCAGCAGCGTTTCTAGCCCACATGGGAACACCGGGGAGCTGTTTTTT. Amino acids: CASSVSSPHGNTGELFF.